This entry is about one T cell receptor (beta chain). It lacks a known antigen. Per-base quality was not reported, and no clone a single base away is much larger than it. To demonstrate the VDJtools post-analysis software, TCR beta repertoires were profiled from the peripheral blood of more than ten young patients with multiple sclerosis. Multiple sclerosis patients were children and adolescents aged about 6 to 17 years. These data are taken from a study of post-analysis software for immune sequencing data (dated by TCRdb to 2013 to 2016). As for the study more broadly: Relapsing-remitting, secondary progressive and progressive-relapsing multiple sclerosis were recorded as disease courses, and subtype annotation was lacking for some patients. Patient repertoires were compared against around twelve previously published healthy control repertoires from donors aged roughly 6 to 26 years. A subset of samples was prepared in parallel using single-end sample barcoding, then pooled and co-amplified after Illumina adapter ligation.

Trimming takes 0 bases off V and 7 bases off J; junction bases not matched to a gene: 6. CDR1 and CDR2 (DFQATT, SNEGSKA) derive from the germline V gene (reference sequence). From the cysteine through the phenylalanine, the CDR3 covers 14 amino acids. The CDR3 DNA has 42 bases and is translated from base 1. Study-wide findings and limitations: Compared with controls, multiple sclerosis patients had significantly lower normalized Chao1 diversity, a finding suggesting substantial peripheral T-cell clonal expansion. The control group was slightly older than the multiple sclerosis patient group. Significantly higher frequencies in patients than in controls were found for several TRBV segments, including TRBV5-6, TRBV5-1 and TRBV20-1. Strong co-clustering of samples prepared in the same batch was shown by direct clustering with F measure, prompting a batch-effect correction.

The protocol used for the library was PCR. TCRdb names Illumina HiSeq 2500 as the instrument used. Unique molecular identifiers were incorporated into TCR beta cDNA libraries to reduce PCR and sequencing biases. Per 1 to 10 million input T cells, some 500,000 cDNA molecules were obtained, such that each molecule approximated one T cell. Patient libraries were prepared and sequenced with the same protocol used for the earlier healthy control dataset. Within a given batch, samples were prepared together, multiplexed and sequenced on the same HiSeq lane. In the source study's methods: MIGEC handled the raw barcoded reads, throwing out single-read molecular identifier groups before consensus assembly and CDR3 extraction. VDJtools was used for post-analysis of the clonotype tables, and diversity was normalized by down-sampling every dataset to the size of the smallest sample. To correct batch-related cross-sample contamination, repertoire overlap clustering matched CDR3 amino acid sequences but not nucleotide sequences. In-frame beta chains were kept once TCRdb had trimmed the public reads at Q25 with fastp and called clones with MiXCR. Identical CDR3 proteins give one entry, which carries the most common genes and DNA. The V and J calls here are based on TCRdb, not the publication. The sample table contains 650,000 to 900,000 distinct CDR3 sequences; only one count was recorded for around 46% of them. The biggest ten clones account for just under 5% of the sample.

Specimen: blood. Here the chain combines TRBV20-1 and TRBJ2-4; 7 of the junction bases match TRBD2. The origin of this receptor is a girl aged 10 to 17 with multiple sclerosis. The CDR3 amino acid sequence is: CSARDLGGGNIQYF. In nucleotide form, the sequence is TGCAGTGCTAGAGATCTCGGGGGAGGGAACATTCAGTACTTC.